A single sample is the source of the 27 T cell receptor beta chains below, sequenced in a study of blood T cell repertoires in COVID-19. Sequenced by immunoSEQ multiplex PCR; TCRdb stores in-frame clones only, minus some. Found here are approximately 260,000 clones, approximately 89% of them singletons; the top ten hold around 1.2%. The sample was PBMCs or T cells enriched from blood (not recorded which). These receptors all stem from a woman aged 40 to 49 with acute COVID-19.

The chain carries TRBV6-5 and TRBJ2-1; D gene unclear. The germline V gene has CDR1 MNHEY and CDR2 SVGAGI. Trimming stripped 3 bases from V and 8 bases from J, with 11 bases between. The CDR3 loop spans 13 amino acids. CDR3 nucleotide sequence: TGTGCCAGCAGTTATTCCGTTTTGTATGAGCAGTTCTTC. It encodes CASSYSVLYEQFF.

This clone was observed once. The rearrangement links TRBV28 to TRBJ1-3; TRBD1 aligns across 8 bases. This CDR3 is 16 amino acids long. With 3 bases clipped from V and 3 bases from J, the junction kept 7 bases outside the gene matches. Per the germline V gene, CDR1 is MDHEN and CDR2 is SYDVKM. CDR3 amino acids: CASSFPQGAYGNTIYF. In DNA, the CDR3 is TGTGCCAGCAGTTTCCCCCAGGGGGCATATGGAAACACCATATATTTT.

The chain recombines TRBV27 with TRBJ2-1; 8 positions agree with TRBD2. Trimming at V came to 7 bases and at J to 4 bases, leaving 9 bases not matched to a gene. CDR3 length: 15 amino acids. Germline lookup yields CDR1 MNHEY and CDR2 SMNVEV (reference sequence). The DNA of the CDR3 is TGTGCCAGCATGCGACTAGCGCCCGGTTACAATGAGCAGTTCTTC. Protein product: CASMRLAPGYNEQFF.

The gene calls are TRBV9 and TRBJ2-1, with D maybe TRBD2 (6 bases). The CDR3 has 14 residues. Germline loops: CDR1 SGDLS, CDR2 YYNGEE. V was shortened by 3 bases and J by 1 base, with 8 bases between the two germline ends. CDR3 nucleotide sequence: TGTGCCAGCAGCGAAGGGACTTCCTACAATGAGCAGTTCTTC. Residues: CASSEGTSYNEQFF.

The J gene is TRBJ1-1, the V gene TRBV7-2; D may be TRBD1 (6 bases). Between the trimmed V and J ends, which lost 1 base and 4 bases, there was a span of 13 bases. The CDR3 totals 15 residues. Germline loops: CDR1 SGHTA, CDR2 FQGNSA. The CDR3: CASSLVQGMGTEAFF. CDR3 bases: TGTGCCAGCAGCTTAGTTCAGGGGATGGGCACTGAAGCTTTCTTT.

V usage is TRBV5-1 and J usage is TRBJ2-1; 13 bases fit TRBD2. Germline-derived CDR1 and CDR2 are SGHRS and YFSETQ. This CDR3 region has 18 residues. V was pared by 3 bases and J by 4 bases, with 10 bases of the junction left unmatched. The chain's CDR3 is CASSSGLAGPGEYNEQFF. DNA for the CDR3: TGCGCCAGCAGCTCGGGACTAGCGGGACCCGGAGAGTACAATGAGCAGTTCTTC. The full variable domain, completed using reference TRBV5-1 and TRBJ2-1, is KAGVTQTPRYLIKTRGQQVTLSCSPISGHRSVSWYQQTPGQGLQFLFEYFSETQRNKGNFPGRFSGRQFSNSRSEMNVSTLELGDSALYLCASSSGLAGPGEYNEQFFGPGTRLTVL.

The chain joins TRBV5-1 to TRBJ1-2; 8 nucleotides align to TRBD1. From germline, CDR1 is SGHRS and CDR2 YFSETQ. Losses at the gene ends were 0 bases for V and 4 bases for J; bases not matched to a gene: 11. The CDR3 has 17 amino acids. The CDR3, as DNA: TGCGCCAGCAGCTTGGAGCAGGGGGCCAATGTGGGCTATGGCTACACCTTC. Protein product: CASSLEQGANVGYGYTF.

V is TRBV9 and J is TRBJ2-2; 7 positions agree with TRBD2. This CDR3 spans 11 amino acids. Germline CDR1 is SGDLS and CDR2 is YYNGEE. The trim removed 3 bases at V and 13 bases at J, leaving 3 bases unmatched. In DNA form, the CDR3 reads TGTGCCAGCAGCGCCTTAGCGGGGCTGTTTTTT. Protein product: CASSALAGLFF.

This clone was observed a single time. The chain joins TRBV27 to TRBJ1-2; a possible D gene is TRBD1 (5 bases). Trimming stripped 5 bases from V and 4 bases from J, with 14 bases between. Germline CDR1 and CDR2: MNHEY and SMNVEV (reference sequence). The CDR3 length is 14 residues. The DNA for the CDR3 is TGTGCCAGCAGTCCGAGCCCGGGACTCTATGGCTACACCTTC. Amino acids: CASSPSPGLYGYTF.

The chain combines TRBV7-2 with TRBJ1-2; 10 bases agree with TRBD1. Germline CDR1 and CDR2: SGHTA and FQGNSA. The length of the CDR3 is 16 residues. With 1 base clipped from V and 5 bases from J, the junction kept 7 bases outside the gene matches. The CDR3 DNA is TGTGCCAGCAGCTTAGGGAGGACAGGGGGAGGGTATGGCTACACCTTC. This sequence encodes CASSLGRTGGGYGYTF.

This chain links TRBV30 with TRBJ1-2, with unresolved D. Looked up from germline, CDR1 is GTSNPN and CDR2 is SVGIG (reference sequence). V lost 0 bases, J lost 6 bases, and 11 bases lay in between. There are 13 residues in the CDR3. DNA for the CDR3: TGTGCCTGGAGTGTACTGGGAGGGAATGGCTACACCTTC. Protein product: CAWSVLGGNGYTF.

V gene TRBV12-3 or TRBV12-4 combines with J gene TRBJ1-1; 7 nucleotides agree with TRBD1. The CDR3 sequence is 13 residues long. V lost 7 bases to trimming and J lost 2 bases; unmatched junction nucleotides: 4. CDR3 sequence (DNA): TGTGCCAGCAAAGGACAGGCAAACACTGAAGCTTTCTTT. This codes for CASKGQANTEAFF.

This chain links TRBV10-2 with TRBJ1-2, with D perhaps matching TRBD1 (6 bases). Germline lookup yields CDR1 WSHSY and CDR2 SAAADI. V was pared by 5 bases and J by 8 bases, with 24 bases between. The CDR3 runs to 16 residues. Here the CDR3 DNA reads TGCGCCAGCAGTACGGGGAGAGGGGGATTAGAACGAGGCTACACCTTC. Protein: CASSTGRGGLERGYTF.

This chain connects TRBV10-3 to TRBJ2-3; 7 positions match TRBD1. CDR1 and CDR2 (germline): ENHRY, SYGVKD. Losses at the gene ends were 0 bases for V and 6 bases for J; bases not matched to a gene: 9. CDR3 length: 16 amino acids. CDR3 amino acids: CAISESRDSYMDTQYF. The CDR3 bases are TGTGCCATCAGTGAGTCCCGGGACAGTTACATGGATACGCAGTATTTT.

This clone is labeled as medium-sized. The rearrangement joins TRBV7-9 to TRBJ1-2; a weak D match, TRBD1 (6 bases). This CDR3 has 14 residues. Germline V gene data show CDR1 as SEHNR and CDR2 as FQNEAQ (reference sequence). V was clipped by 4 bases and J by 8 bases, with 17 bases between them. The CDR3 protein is CASSSYAGTTGYTF. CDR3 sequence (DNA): TGTGCCAGCAGCTCCTATGCCGGGACAACGGGCTACACCTTC.

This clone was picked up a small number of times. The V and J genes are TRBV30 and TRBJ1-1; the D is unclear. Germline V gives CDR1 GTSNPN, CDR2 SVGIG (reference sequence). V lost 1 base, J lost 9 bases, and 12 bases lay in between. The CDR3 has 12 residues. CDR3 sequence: CAWSESTGKAFF. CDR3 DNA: TGTGCCTGGAGTGAGAGCACGGGGAAAGCTTTCTTT. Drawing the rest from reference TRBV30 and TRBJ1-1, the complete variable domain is SQTIHQWPATLVQPVGSPLSLECTVEGTSNPNLYWYRQAAGRGLQLLFYSVGIGQISSEVPQNLSASRPQDRQFILSSKKLLLSDSGFYLCAWSESTGKAFFGQGTRLTVV.

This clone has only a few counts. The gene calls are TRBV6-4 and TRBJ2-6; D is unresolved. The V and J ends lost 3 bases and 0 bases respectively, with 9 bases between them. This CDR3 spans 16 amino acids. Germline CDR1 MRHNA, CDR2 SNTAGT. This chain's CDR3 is CASSELPSSGANVLTF. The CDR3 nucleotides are TGTGCCAGCAGTGAACTGCCGAGCTCTGGGGCCAACGTCCTGACTTTC.

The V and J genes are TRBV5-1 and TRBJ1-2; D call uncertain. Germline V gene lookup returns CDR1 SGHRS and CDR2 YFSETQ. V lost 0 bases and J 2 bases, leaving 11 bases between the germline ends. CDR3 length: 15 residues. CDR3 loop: CASSLADNSNYGYTF. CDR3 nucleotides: TGCGCCAGCAGCTTGGCCGATAACAGCAACTATGGCTACACCTTC.

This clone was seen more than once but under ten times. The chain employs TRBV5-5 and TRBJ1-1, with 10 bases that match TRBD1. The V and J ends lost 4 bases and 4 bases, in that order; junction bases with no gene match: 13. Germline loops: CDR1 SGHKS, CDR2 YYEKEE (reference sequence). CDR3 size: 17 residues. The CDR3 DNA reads TGTGCCAGCAGCCAGAGGAGGGGCGGACAGGGGGTCACTGAAGCTTTCTTT. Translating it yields CASSQRRGGQGVTEAFF.

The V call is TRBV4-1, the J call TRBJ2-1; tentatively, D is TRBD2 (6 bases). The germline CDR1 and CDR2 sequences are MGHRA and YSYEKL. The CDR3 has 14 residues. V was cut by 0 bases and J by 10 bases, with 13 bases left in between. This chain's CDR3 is CASSQDWGVREQFF. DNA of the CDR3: TGCGCCAGCAGCCAAGATTGGGGGGTGAGGGAGCAGTTCTTC.

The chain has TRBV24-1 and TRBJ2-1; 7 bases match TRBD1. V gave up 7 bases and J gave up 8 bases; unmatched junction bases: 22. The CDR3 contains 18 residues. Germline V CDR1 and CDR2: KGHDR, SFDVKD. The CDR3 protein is CATRGNRGGSLASDEQFF. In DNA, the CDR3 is TGTGCCACCAGGGGTAACAGGGGCGGAAGCTTGGCCTCGGATGAGCAGTTCTTC.

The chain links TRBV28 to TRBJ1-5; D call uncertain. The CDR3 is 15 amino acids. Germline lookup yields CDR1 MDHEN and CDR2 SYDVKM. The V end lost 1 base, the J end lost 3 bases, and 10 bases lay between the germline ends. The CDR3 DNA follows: TGTGCCAGCAGTTTATCCAGGTTCTCCAATCAGCCCCAGCATTTT. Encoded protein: CASSLSRFSNQPQHF.

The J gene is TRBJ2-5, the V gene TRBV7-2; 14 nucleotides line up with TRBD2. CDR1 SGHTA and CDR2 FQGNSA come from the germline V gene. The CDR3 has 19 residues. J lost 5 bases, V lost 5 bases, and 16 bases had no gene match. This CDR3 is CASSQYPPGLAGVHETQYF. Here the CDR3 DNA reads TGTGCCAGCAGCCAATACCCCCCGGGACTAGCGGGAGTCCACGAGACCCAGTACTTC.

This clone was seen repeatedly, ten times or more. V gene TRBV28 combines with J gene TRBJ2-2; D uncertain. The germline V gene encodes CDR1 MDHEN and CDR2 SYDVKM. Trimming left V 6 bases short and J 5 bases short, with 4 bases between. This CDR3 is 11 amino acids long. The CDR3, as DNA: TGTGCCAGCAGCCAGACCGGGGAGCTGTTTTTT. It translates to CASSQTGELFF.

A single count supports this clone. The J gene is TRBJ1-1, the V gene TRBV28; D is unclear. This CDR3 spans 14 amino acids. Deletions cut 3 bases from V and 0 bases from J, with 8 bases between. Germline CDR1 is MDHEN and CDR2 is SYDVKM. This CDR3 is CASSFRQLNTEAFF. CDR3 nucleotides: TGTGCCAGCAGTTTCAGGCAGCTGAACACTGAAGCTTTCTTT.

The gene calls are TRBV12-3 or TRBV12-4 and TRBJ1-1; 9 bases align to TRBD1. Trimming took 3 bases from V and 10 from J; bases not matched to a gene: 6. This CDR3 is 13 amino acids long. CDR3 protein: CASSFRQGVGAFF. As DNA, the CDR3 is TGTGCCAGCAGTTTCCGACAGGGGGTGGGAGCTTTCTTT.

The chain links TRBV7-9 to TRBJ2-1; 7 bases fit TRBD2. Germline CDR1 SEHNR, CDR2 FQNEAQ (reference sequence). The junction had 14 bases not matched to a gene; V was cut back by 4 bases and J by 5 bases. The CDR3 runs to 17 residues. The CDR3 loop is CASSSRTLALAHNEQFF. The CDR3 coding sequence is TGTGCCAGCAGCTCGAGGACACTAGCGCTCGCTCACAATGAGCAGTTCTTC.